The present entry profiles one T cell receptor beta chain with its context. Sequencing used immunoSEQ multiplex PCR; TCRdb keeps in-frame clones, though not all of them. This table has some 97,000 clones, about 87% appearing once. This entry is derived from a study of T cell responses to AZD1222 COVID-19 vaccine. Specimen: peripheral blood, collected on day 0 of MenACWY control vaccination. The sequence came from an adult in good health.

CDR3 region: CASSQYQQEGGDEKLFF. CDR3 DNA sequence: TGTGCCAGCAGCCAATACCAACAAGAGGGGGGGGATGAAAAACTGTTTTTT. J is TRBJ1-4 and V is TRBV4-2; TRBD1 is a possible D gene (6 bases). Germline V CDR1 and CDR2: LGHNA, YNFKEQ. V lost 2 bases to trimming and J lost 6 bases, with 19 bases between them. The length of the CDR3 is 17 residues.